A selection of T cell receptor beta chains follows, all from one sample in a study of blood T cell repertoires in COVID-19. Profiled with immunoSEQ multiplex PCR; TCRdb holds only in-frame clones, not every one. Here the sample spans 390,000 or so clones, around 87% being singletons. Specimen: PBMCs or T cells enriched from blood (not recorded which). The receptors derive from a woman in her forties or fifties who had recovered from COVID-19. CDR3s include the opening cysteine and the closing phenylalanine or tryptophan. D genes are given only for firm matches. Expanded clones are given a class, and other clones once, few, many or no size at all.

cdr3_aa,cdr3_nt,j_call,d_call,clone_size,v_call
CASRPRSSGSYEQYF,TGTGCCAGTAGACCGCGGTCTAGCGGCTCCTACGAGCAGTACTTC,TRBJ2-7,TRBD2,.,TRBV19
CASSQGHPSNTEAFF,TGTGCCAGCTCACAGGGACACCCTTCGAACACTGAAGCTTTCTTT,TRBJ1-1,.,.,TRBV18
CAWTPGGGNEKLFF,TGTGCCTGGACCCCGGGGGGAGGAAATGAAAAACTGTTTTTT,TRBJ1-4,.,.,TRBV30
CASSPPGGVVSSQPQHF,TGTGCCAGCAGTCCCCCCGGGGGGGTAGTTTCAAGTCAGCCCCAGCATTTT,TRBJ1-5,.,.,TRBV28
CASSVAAAINYGYTF,TGTGCCAGCAGTGTGGCGGCAGCCATTAACTATGGCTACACCTTC,TRBJ1-2,.,few,TRBV2
CASSVTGGVAYEQYF,TGTGCCAGCAGTGTTACAGGGGGCGTCGCCTACGAGCAGTACTTC,TRBJ2-7,TRBD1,once,TRBV9
CASSRDRTYGYTF,TGTGCCAGCAGCCGGGACAGGACCTATGGCTACACCTTC,TRBJ1-2,TRBD1,.,TRBV7-8
CAISGGRGGQYSYEQYF,TGTGCCATCAGTGGCGGGAGGGGAGGGCAGTACTCCTACGAGCAGTACTTC,TRBJ2-7,TRBD2,.,TRBV10-3
CAWSKKGVDNQPQHF,TGTGCCTGGAGTAAGAAGGGAGTGGACAATCAGCCCCAGCATTTT,TRBJ1-5,.,.,TRBV30
CASSSLGRAKGYTF,TGTGCCAGCAGTTCACTTGGCAGGGCGAAGGGCTACACCTTC,TRBJ1-2,.,.,TRBV5-6
CASGPSTENYGYTF,TGTGCCAGCGGGCCCTCGACAGAAAACTATGGCTACACCTTC,TRBJ1-2,.,.,TRBV11-2
CASSTVPGGRNTIYF,TGTGCCAGCAGTACCGTCCCAGGGGGCAGGAACACCATATATTTT,TRBJ1-3,TRBD1,many,TRBV3-1/TRBV3-2
CASSSAAGSVGEQFF,TGTGCCAGCAGCTCTGCCGCAGGGTCTGTTGGTGAGCAGTTCTTC,TRBJ2-1,.,.,TRBV7-8
CASSPRTSGDPDTQYF,TGTGCCAGCAGCCCACGGACTAGCGGGGACCCAGATACGCAGTATTTT,TRBJ2-3,TRBD2,.,TRBV7-9
CATRVANYGYTF,TGTGCCACTCGGGTGGCTAACTATGGCTACACCTTC,TRBJ1-2,.,.,TRBV28
CASSGIQGGDNEQFF,TGTGCCAGCAGTGGGATCCAGGGGGGTGACAATGAGCAGTTCTTC,TRBJ2-1,.,.,TRBV28
CASSPGQKRQPQHF,TGTGCCAGCAGCCCGGGACAGAAACGTCAGCCCCAGCATTTT,TRBJ1-5,TRBD1,.,TRBV2
CASSPGGLGKETQYF,TGTGCCAGCAGCCCTGGGGGACTAGGGAAAGAGACCCAGTACTTC,TRBJ2-5,TRBD2,.,TRBV28
CASSLQARGADTQYF,TGCGCCAGCAGCTTGCAAGCCAGGGGTGCAGATACGCAGTATTTT,TRBJ2-3,.,.,TRBV5-1
CASSSPTRGYTF,TGTGCCAGCAGTTCCCCAACTCGGGGCTACACCTTC,TRBJ1-2,.,.,TRBV6-5
CASSEWGRGSYEQYF,TGTGCCAGCAGTGAATGGGGCAGGGGATCCTACGAGCAGTACTTC,TRBJ2-7,.,.,TRBV6-1
CASSPGLAGGTDTQYF,TGTGCCAGCTCACCTGGGCTAGCGGGGGGAACAGATACGCAGTATTTT,TRBJ2-3,TRBD2,.,TRBV18
CASSLPYTGGPGELFF,TGCGCCAGCAGCTTGCCCTACACAGGGGGTCCCGGGGAGCTGTTTTTT,TRBJ2-2,TRBD1,.,TRBV5-1
CASRREDTPNQPQHF,TGTGCCAGCAGGAGGGAGGACACCCCGAATCAGCCCCAGCATTTT,TRBJ1-5,.,.,TRBV6-5
CASSPNAGFNTEAFF,TGTGCCAGCTCACCAAATGCGGGATTCAACACTGAAGCTTTCTTT,TRBJ1-1,.,.,TRBV18
CASSDHAENTEAFF,TGTGCCAGCAGTGATCATGCGGAGAACACTGAAGCTTTCTTT,TRBJ1-1,.,few,TRBV6-4
CASSLDFDTQYF,TGTGCCAGCAGCTTAGACTTTGATACGCAGTATTTT,TRBJ2-3,.,.,TRBV11-3
CAWSRASRGGDEQFF,TGTGCCTGGAGCCGTGCGTCGCGGGGGGGCGATGAGCAGTTCTTC,TRBJ2-1,TRBD2,.,TRBV30
CAISETSRGQGVTDTQYF,TGTGCCATCAGTGAGACCTCCCGAGGACAGGGGGTCACAGATACGCAGTATTTT,TRBJ2-3,TRBD1,.,TRBV10-3
CASSLDRSYEQYF,TGTGCCAGCAGCTTGGACAGATCCTACGAGCAGTACTTC,TRBJ2-7,.,few,TRBV5-4
CSVSQRQTENTEAFF,TGCAGCGTTTCACAGCGACAGACAGAGAACACTGAAGCTTTCTTT,TRBJ1-1,.,.,TRBV29-1
CAWSRAGPQNSPLHF,TGTGCCTGGAGTAGAGCGGGCCCTCAAAATTCACCCCTCCACTTT,TRBJ1-6,.,.,TRBV30
CASSQERTGWNTIYF,TGCGCCAGCAGCCAAGAACGGACAGGGTGGAACACCATATATTTT,TRBJ1-3,TRBD1,.,TRBV4-1
CASSQQGAAGNTIYF,TGTGCCAGCAGCCAACAGGGGGCCGCTGGAAACACCATATATTTT,TRBJ1-3,TRBD1,once,TRBV3-1/TRBV3-2
CASSPLGGSGSYEQYF,TGTGCCAGCAGCCCCCTCGGGGGGTCGGGTTCCTACGAGCAGTACTTC,TRBJ2-7,TRBD2,once,TRBV27
CASSISAGTAETQYF,TGTGCCAGTAGTATATCGGCAGGGACAGCAGAGACCCAGTACTTC,TRBJ2-5,TRBD1,.,TRBV19
CASSRAGGYTEAFF,TGTGCCAGCAGTCGAGCAGGTGGATACACTGAAGCTTTCTTT,TRBJ1-1,.,.,TRBV28
CASSLALGTASYEQYF,TGCGCCAGCAGCTTGGCACTTGGGACAGCCTCCTACGAGCAGTACTTC,TRBJ2-7,TRBD1,.,TRBV5-1
CASSYAATNEKLFF,TGTGCCAGCAGTTACGCGGCTACTAATGAAAAACTGTTTTTT,TRBJ1-4,.,.,TRBV6-5
CASSLAGEQDYQPQHF,TGTGCCAGCAGCTTAGCCGGAGAGCAGGACTATCAGCCCCAGCATTTT,TRBJ1-5,.,.,TRBV7-2
CASRAGLAGPGDTQYF,TGTGCCAGCAGGGCGGGACTAGCGGGGCCAGGGGATACGCAGTATTTT,TRBJ2-3,TRBD2,.,TRBV6-6
CASSLVAGGHTYEQFF,TGTGCCAGCAGCTTAGTAGCGGGGGGCCACACCTATGAGCAGTTCTTC,TRBJ2-1,TRBD2,.,TRBV11-3